These 20 T cell receptor beta chains originate from one sample sequenced in a study of Ad26.COV2.S vaccination and SARS-CoV-2 variants (dated by TCRdb to 2020 to 2023). Explained via the paper, the time point label denotes: individuals recovered from natural SARS-CoV-2 infection. The library was obtained by the immunoSEQ multiplex PCR assay. In TCRdb, the immuneACCESS table is reduced to in-frame sequences with V and J assigned. These tables do not hold every clone; where another copy was compared, an unresolved V gene accounts for under half, and the others remain unexplained. This sample comprises 150,000 to 200,000 clones, about 83% of them detected only once. The ten largest clones capture less than 6% of the sample. Sequenced here: peripheral blood, sampled after recovery from COVID-19. All receptors derive from a human donor who had recovered from COVID-19.

Comment on this clone: The same CDR3 is also encoded by other DNA sequences in this sample. The J gene is TRBJ2-7, the V gene TRBV27; 8 bases line up with TRBD1. V shed 6 bases, J shed 5 bases, and the junction held 6 bases outside the gene matches. The CDR3 runs to 13 residues. Germline loops: CDR1 MNHEY, CDR2 SMNVEV (reference sequence). CDR3 DNA sequence: TGTGCCAGCAGCTCCCTGGACAGGGACGAGCAGTACTTC. Its protein is CASSSLDRDEQYF.

The V gene is TRBV11-2, the J gene TRBJ2-3; D is possibly TRBD2 (6 bases). CDR3 length: 13 residues. V dropped 7 bases and J dropped 4 bases, with 12 bases sitting between them. In germline, CDR1 is SGHAT, CDR2 FQNNGV. The CDR3 DNA reads as TGTGCCAGCAAATGGGACTTCTCAGATACGCAGTATTTT. Translated, it gives CASKWDFSDTQYF.

This clone appeared a single time. The chain uses TRBV19 and TRBJ2-7, with unresolved D. The V end lost 4 bases, the J end lost 2 bases, and 12 bases lay between the germline ends. In germline, CDR1 is LNHDA, CDR2 SQIVND (reference sequence). The CDR3 contains 14 residues. CDR3 sequence reads: CASSRVFATYEQYF. DNA of the CDR3: TGTGCCAGTAGTAGGGTTTTTGCAACCTACGAGCAGTACTTC.

The rearrangement joins TRBV29-1 to TRBJ2-1; D is perhaps TRBD1 (6 bases). The CDR3 covers 13 residues. In germline, CDR1 is SQVTM, CDR2 ANQGSEA. The V and J ends lost 4 bases and 8 bases respectively, with 15 bases between them. The CDR3 loop is CSVVETGGYEQFF. The CDR3 DNA reads TGCAGCGTTGTAGAGACAGGAGGCTATGAGCAGTTCTTC.

The chain couples TRBV20-1 to TRBJ1-4, with a weak D call TRBD1 (6 bases). Germline V gene data show CDR1 as DFQATT and CDR2 as SNEGSKA (reference sequence). The germline V and J ends were trimmed by 3 bases and 2 bases, with 13 bases remaining between them. The length of the CDR3 is 15 residues. The DNA for the CDR3 is TGCAGTGCTAGTGTACAGGGTAGGACTAATGAAAAACTGTTTTTT. Translating it yields CSASVQGRTNEKLFF.

The chain combines TRBV3-1 (or the pseudogene TRBV3-2) with TRBJ2-4; maybe TRBD2 (5 bases). Trimming stripped 6 bases from V and 8 bases from J, with 20 bases between. This CDR3 spans 15 amino acids. CDR1 and CDR2 from the germline V gene are LGHDT and YNNKEL (reference sequence). The CDR3 nucleotides read TGTGCCAGCAGTCCCGCCAGGTCGCGGGTAGACATTCAGTACTTC. Encoded protein: CASSPARSRVDIQYF.

The rearrangement uses TRBV27 and TRBJ1-1; TRBD1 agrees at 7 bases. Trimming at V came to 2 bases and at J to 2 bases, leaving 5 bases not matched to a gene. Per the germline V gene, CDR1 is MNHEY and CDR2 is SMNVEV (reference sequence). The CDR3 has 15 residues. The CDR3 spells CASSLVGGSNTEAFF. CDR3 in DNA: TGTGCCAGCAGTTTAGTAGGGGGCTCTAACACTGAAGCTTTCTTT.

V is TRBV5-5 and J is TRBJ2-7; D not resolved. CDR3 length equals 13 residues. V was clipped by 3 bases and J by 5 bases, with 12 bases between them. From germline, CDR1 is SGHKS and CDR2 YYEKEE (reference sequence). DNA of the CDR3: TGTGCCAGCAGCTCCGCCTCATTGAACGAGCAGTACTTC. Its translation: CASSSASLNEQYF.

The gene calls are TRBV11-3 and TRBJ2-7, with TRBD2 matching over 11 bases. The CDR3 length is 18 residues. Germline loops: CDR1 SGHNT, CDR2 YENEEA. With 4 bases clipped from V and 0 bases from J, the junction kept 11 bases outside the gene matches. The CDR3 sequence is CASSYTSGSCFSSYEQYF. CDR3 coding DNA: TGTGCCAGCAGCTATACTAGCGGGAGTTGTTTTTCCTCCTACGAGCAGTACTTC.

J is TRBJ2-5 and V is TRBV5-1; no definite D call. The CDR3 runs 12 residues. V was pared by 4 bases and J by 0 bases, with 4 bases between. Germline V lookup: CDR1 SGHRS, CDR2 YFSETQ. The CDR3 loop reads CASSPYQETQYF. For the CDR3, the DNA is TGCGCCAGCAGCCCCTACCAAGAGACCCAGTACTTC.

The chain combines TRBV9 with TRBJ1-2, with 7 bases aligning to TRBD1. The germline gives CDR1 SGDLS, CDR2 YYNGEE. V trimming: 4 bases; J trimming: 7 bases; junction bases outside the gene matches: 13. The CDR3 contains 15 residues. The DNA of the CDR3 is TGTGCCAGCAGCTCTCCAGGACAGGCCTGGAGTGGCTACACCTTC. Amino acid sequence: CASSSPGQAWSGYTF.

This clone was counted a few times. This sequence joins TRBV5-6 and TRBJ1-4; TRBD1 matches 7 bases. After removal of 1 base from V and 7 bases from J, the junction contained 7 bases not matched to a gene. Looked up from germline, CDR1 is SGHDT and CDR2 is YYEEEE. CDR3 length: 15 amino acids. In nucleotides, the CDR3 is TGTGCCAGCAGCTTGTTTCAGGGGGAAGGTGAAAAACTGTTTTTT. Its protein is CASSLFQGEGEKLFF.

The V call is TRBV7-3, the J call TRBJ1-2; D gene uncertain. The germline V gene encodes CDR1 SGHTA and CDR2 FQGTGA. The CDR3 runs to 13 residues. V lost 3 bases and J lost 5, with 10 bases in between. The CDR3 spells CASSFQTVYGYTF. As DNA, the CDR3 is TGTGCCAGCAGCTTCCAGACGGTGTATGGCTACACCTTC.

The chain links TRBV7-8 to TRBJ2-5; D is unresolved. The V gene's germline CDR1 is SGHVS and CDR2 FQNEAQ. V was shortened by 3 bases and J by 4 bases, with 12 bases between the two germline ends. The CDR3 has 14 amino acids. The CDR3, as DNA: TGTGCCAGCAGCTTTAGCCTCTACCCAGAGACCCAGTACTTC. Translation: CASSFSLYPETQYF.

This chain uses TRBV10-3 with TRBJ1-2; D not certain. The CDR3 consists of 14 residues. The V gene's germline CDR1 is ENHRY and CDR2 SYGVKD. V lost 2 bases and J 4 bases, leaving 11 bases between the germline ends. The CDR3 coding sequence is TGTGCCATCAGTGAGCCAGTAATCTCCTATGGCTACACCTTC. Protein product: CAISEPVISYGYTF.

The rearrangement joins TRBV6-5 to TRBJ1-2, with a possible D match to TRBD1 (5 bases). V was clipped by 6 bases and J by 4 bases, with 15 bases between them. The CDR3 contains 14 residues. The V gene's germline CDR1 is MNHEY and CDR2 SVGAGI. CDR3 in amino acids: CASRLGDQSYGYTF. The CDR3 region has the DNA TGTGCCAGCAGGCTCGGGGACCAATCCTATGGCTACACCTTC.

The chain has TRBV21-1 and TRBJ2-2; the table names TRBD1, a call not compared with the DNA. TRBV21-1 is labeled a pseudogene. The CDR3 consists of 20 residues. CDR3 loop: CASSKSDTRWTGGNTGELFF. The CDR3 nucleotides are TGTGCCAGCAGCAAGTCAGACACCAGATGGACAGGGGGGAACACCGGGGAGCTGTTTTTT.

This CDR3 is CASSWDRGQEAFF. CDR3 bases: TGTGCCAGCAGTTGGGACAGGGGCCAAGAAGCTTTCTTT. The chain is built from TRBV2 and TRBJ1-1; the match to TRBD1 covers 10 bases. V was clipped by 5 bases and J by 8 bases; unmatched bases: 5. The V gene's germline CDR1 is SNHLY and CDR2 FYNNEI. The CDR3 totals 13 residues.

The CDR3 is CASSQGWSYGYTF. In DNA form, the CDR3 reads TGCGCCAGCAGCCAGGGGTGGAGTTATGGCTACACCTTC. This chain joins TRBV4-1 and TRBJ1-2, with D hard to call. Trimming cost V 3 bases and J 5 bases, with 10 bases left between them. The CDR3 contains 13 residues. Per the germline V gene, CDR1 is MGHRA and CDR2 is YSYEKL.

The rearrangement joins TRBV12-3 or TRBV12-4 to TRBJ1-2, with D unresolved. Between the trimmed V and J ends, which lost 4 bases and 8 bases, there was a span of 8 bases. The CDR3 totals 11 residues. The CDR3 reads CASSSPLGYTF. DNA of the CDR3: TGTGCCAGCAGTTCCCCCCTAGGCTACACCTTC.